Below are 21 T cell receptor beta chains sequenced from a single sample in a study of T cells after yellow fever vaccination. One entry per CDR3 protein results from TCRdb running MiXCR on the 5' RACE reads. The data show about 300,000 distinct CDR3 sequences, around 10% seen once. The specimen comprised CD4+ T cells sorted from PBMCs, sampled 5 days after the yellow fever booster vaccination. These receptor sequences come from a young man who received the YFV17D yellow fever vaccine.

This clonotype came up a few times. The genes are TRBV25-1 and TRBJ2-7; 9 nucleotides agree with TRBD1. Per germline, CDR1 MGHDK and CDR2 SYGVNS. The CDR3 loop spans 15 amino acids. Losses at the gene ends were 3 bases for V and 2 bases for J; bases not matched to a gene: 5. The DNA of the CDR3 is TGTGCCAGCAGTGAGCCGGGACAGGGACCCTACGAGCAGTACTTC. Amino acids: CASSEPGQGPYEQYF.

The V call is TRBV7-9, the J call TRBJ1-2; D perhaps matches TRBD1 (5 bases). CDR3 length equals 14 residues. Germline V CDR1 and CDR2: SEHNR, FQNEAQ (reference sequence). V lost 3 bases, J lost 0 bases, and 8 bases lay in between. The CDR3 nucleotides read TGTGCCAGCAGCTTCCTACAGGCTAACTATGGCTACACCTTC. Residues: CASSFLQANYGYTF.

This clonotype was seen a handful of times. The chain employs TRBV6-2 or TRBV6-3 and TRBJ1-1; 7 positions match TRBD1. The germline gives CDR1 MNHEY, CDR2 SVGEGT. This CDR3 contains 15 residues. After removal of 0 bases from V and 1 base from J, the junction contained 2 bases not matched to a gene. DNA for the CDR3: TGTGCCAGCAGTTACTCGAGACAGGGGAACACTGAAGCTTTCTTT. Protein: CASSYSRQGNTEAFF.

This clonotype was picked up a small number of times. V usage is TRBV28 and J usage is TRBJ1-1; D gene unclear. V lost 2 bases, J lost 4 bases, and 14 bases lay in between. Germline CDR1 is MDHEN and CDR2 is SYDVKM. The CDR3 is made up of 15 amino acids. In DNA form, the CDR3 reads TGTGCCAGCAGTTTAATTGACGCAGTTGGCACTGAAGCTTTCTTT. It encodes CASSLIDAVGTEAFF. Full variable domain (rest looked up from reference TRBV28 and TRBJ1-1): DVKVTQSSRYLVKRTGEKVFLECVQDMDHENMFWYRQDPGLGLRLIYFSYDVKMKEKGDIPEGYSVSREKKERFSLILESASTNQTSMYLCASSLIDAVGTEAFFGQGTRLTVV.

This chain links TRBV5-6 with TRBJ2-7; TRBD1 agrees at 7 bases. The ends lost 6 bases at V and 9 bases at J; junction bases unmatched: 12. The CDR3 has 13 residues. Germline assignment: CDR1 SGHDT and CDR2 YYEEEE. The CDR3 region has the DNA TGTGCCAGCACCCCGAGGGGGCGCGATATGCAGTACTTC. This encodes CASTPRGRDMQYF.

This clonotype was counted ten times or more. J is TRBJ2-5 and V is TRBV20-1; TRBD2 matches 9 bases. The germline gives CDR1 DFQATT, CDR2 SNEGSKA (reference sequence). Trimming removed 3 bases from V and 2 bases from J; junction bases left unmatched: 4. This CDR3 is 14 amino acids long. The CDR3 DNA follows: TGCAGTGCTAGCCGCGGGGGGGCTCAAGAGACCCAGTACTTC. It specifies CSASRGGAQETQYF.

The J gene is TRBJ1-4, the V gene TRBV5-1, with 9 bases fitting TRBD1. This CDR3 contains 14 residues. V lost 4 bases and J lost 6; bases outside the gene matches: 4. Per the germline V gene, CDR1 is SGHRS and CDR2 is YFSETQ. CDR3 DNA sequence: TGCGCCAGCAGCAAGACAGGGGGAGATGAAAAACTGTTTTTT. It is translated as CASSKTGGDEKLFF.

This clonotype was found a few times. This rearrangement joins TRBV2 to TRBJ2-4; tentative D call: TRBD1 (6 bases). Per germline, CDR1 SNHLY and CDR2 FYNNEI. This CDR3 has 18 amino acids. V lost 1 base and J 6 bases, leaving 22 bases between the germline ends. The CDR3 nucleotides read TGTGCCAGCAGTGAAGGGCGGGCCAGGGGCGGAGGAGGAAACATTCAGTACTTC. Residues: CASSEGRARGGGGNIQYF.

This clonotype has more than one count but fewer than ten. The rearrangement joins TRBV7-3 to TRBJ2-6, with TRBD1 as a possible D gene (6 bases). This CDR3 contains 14 residues. Looked up from germline, CDR1 is SGHTA and CDR2 is FQGTGA. V was clipped by 7 bases and J by 6 bases, with 13 bases between them. The DNA of the CDR3 is TGTGCCAGCAAACCGGCAGGGGCGGCCAACGTCCTGACTTTC. The encoded protein is CASKPAGAANVLTF. Filled out from reference TRBV7-3 and TRBJ2-6, the complete variable domain reads GAGVSQTPSNKVTEKGKYVELRCDPISGHTALYWYRQSLGQGPEFLIYFQGTGAADDSGLPNDRFFAVRPEGSVSTLKIQRTERGDSAVYLCASKPAGAANVLTFGAGSRLTVL.

This clonotype was observed many times. J is TRBJ1-2 and V is TRBV12-3 or TRBV12-4, with TRBD1 identical over 7 bases. The CDR3 is 16 residues long. The J segment lost 4 bases and the V segment lost 3 bases, leaving 11 bases of the junction unmatched. The CDR3 DNA follows: TGTGCCAGCAGTTTTAGACAGGGCCTAACCTTCTATGGCTACACCTTC. Translation gives CASSFRQGLTFYGYTF.

This clonotype was seen a handful of times. This chain joins TRBV24-1 and TRBJ2-1; possible D gene TRBD1, 5 bases. The CDR3 is 12 amino acids. Trimming shortened V by 7 bases and J by 5 bases, and 8 bases separated the two germline ends. Germline V gene sequence: CDR1 KGHDR, CDR2 SFDVKD. The CDR3 region has the DNA TGTGCCACCAGGGACAACGACAATGAGCAGTTCTTC. This sequence encodes CATRDNDNEQFF.

This clonotype was observed at least ten times. The V gene is TRBV5-1, the J gene TRBJ1-1; a weak D match, TRBD1 (6 bases). V lost 5 bases and J lost 0, with 11 bases in between. Germline V gene data show CDR1 as SGHRS and CDR2 as YFSETQ. This CDR3 comprises 14 residues. CDR3 nucleotides: TGCGCCAGCAGTCGTAACAGGGTGAACACTGAAGCTTTCTTT. Translated: CASSRNRVNTEAFF.

CDR3 nucleotide sequence: TGCGCCAGCAGCCGAGCAGGGGTCCGGGGCTATGGCTACACCTTC. Its translation is CASSRAGVRGYGYTF. The chain is built from TRBV4-3 and TRBJ1-2; tentative D call: TRBD1 (6 bases). With 4 bases removed from V and 4 bases from J, the gap between germline ends came to 16 bases. The CDR3 has 15 residues. Per the germline V gene, CDR1 is LGHNA and CDR2 is YSLEER.

The chain is built from TRBV5-5 and TRBJ2-7; D remains ambiguous. Deletions cut 0 bases from V and 5 bases from J, with 12 bases between. Germline V gives CDR1 SGHKS, CDR2 YYEKEE (reference sequence). The CDR3 is made up of 14 amino acids. DNA of the CDR3: TGTGCCAGCAGCTTGGATCTAGTTGTCCACGAGCAGTACTTC. Its protein is CASSLDLVVHEQYF.

The CDR3 spells CASSQGDAREKLFF. The DNA of the CDR3 is TGCGCCAGCAGCCAAGGTGACGCGAGGGAAAAACTGTTTTTT. V is TRBV4-1 and J is TRBJ1-4; no clear D gene. CDR3 length: 14 amino acids. V was trimmed by 1 base and J by 8 bases, leaving 11 bases between them. CDR1 is MGHRA and CDR2 is YSYEKL in the germline V gene.

This clonotype was seen at least ten times. V is TRBV10-3 and J is TRBJ1-1; 7 nucleotides agree with TRBD1. Germline V gene lookup returns CDR1 ENHRY and CDR2 SYGVKD. V lost 4 bases, J lost 6 bases, and 11 bases stayed unmatched. The CDR3 extends over 15 amino acids. CDR3 coding DNA: TGTGCCATCAGTGGAGTAAGGGACAGTAAATCTGAAGCTTTCTTT. Its translation is CAISGVRDSKSEAFF.

This clonotype was picked up many times. The CDR3 loop reads CSATKQTAGETQYF. The DNA for the CDR3 is TGCAGTGCTACGAAGCAGACAGCCGGTGAGACCCAGTACTTC. The chain joins TRBV20-1 to TRBJ2-5; tentative D call: TRBD1 (5 bases). Per the germline V gene, CDR1 is DFQATT and CDR2 is SNEGSKA (reference sequence). The CDR3 is 14 amino acids. The V and J ends lost 4 bases and 5 bases respectively, with 17 bases between them.

The chain recombines TRBV12-3 or TRBV12-4 with TRBJ1-2; D possibly corresponds to TRBD1 (6 bases). Trimming left V 9 bases short and J 0 bases short, with 11 bases between. CDR3 size: 13 residues. This CDR3 reads CASRQAANYGYTF. In DNA, the CDR3 is TGTGCCAGTCGACAGGCAGCTAACTATGGCTACACCTTC.

This clonotype was seen only a few times. The J gene is TRBJ1-5, the V gene TRBV19, with D possibly matching TRBD1 (6 bases). The CDR3 is made up of 18 amino acids. Trimming stripped 4 bases from V and 1 base from J, with 20 bases between. CDR1 LNHDA and CDR2 SQIVND come from the germline V gene (reference sequence). The CDR3 reads CASSSLGTKGMSNQPQHF. CDR3 in DNA: TGTGCCAGTAGTAGCCTCGGGACAAAGGGCATGAGCAATCAGCCCCAGCATTTT. Filled out from reference TRBV19 and TRBJ1-5, the complete variable domain reads DGGITQSPKYLFRKEGQNVTLSCEQNLNHDAMYWYRQDPGQGLRLIYYSQIVNDFQKGDIAEGYSVSREKKESFPLTVTSAQKNPTAFYLCASSSLGTKGMSNQPQHFGDGTRLSIL.

In its sample, this clonotype was seen a few times. The DNA for the CDR3 is TGTGCCAGCAGCTCATTGACGAAAAACTACGAGCAGTACTTC. It translates to CASSSLTKNYEQYF. The V gene is TRBV7-8, the J gene TRBJ2-7; D is unclear. The CDR3 covers 14 residues. V was shortened by 4 bases and J by 3 bases, with 13 bases between the two germline ends. Germline V CDR1 and CDR2: SGHVS, FQNEAQ.

This clonotype turned up a few times. The CDR3 DNA is TGCGCCAGCAGCTTTCTGGGAGGCACCGGGGAGCTGTTTTTT. The encoded protein is CASSFLGGTGELFF. The rearrangement uses TRBV5-1 and TRBJ2-2, with TRBD2 as a possible D gene (6 bases). Between the trimmed V and J ends, which lost 2 bases and 4 bases, there was a span of 9 bases. The CDR3 covers 14 residues. CDR1 is SGHRS and CDR2 is YFSETQ in the germline V gene.